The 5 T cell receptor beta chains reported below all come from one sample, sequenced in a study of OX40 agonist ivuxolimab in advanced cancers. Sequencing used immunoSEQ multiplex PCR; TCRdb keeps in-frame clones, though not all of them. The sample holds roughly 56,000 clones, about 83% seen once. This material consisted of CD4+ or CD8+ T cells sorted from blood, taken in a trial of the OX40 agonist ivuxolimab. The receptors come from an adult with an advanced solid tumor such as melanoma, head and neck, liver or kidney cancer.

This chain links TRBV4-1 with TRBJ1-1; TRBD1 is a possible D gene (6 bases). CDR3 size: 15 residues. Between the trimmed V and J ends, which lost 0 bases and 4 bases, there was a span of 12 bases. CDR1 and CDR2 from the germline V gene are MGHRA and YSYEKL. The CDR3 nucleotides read TGCGCCAGCAGCCAAGATGTGGGGGCTTTCACTGAAGCTTTCTTT. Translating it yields CASSQDVGAFTEAFF.

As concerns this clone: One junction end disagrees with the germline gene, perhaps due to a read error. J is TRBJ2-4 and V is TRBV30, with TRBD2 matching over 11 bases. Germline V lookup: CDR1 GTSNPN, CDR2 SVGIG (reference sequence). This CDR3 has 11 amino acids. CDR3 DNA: TGTGCCTGGAGTGTCACTAGCGGGAGTGGTTTC. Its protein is CAWSVTSGSGF.

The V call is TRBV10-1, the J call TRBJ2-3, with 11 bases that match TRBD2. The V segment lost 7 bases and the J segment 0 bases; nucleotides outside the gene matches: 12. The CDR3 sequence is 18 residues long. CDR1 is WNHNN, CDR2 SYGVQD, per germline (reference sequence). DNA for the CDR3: TGCGCCAGCACAATAGCGGGAGGGATACGATCTAGCACAGATACGCAGTATTTT. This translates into CASTIAGGIRSSTDTQYF.

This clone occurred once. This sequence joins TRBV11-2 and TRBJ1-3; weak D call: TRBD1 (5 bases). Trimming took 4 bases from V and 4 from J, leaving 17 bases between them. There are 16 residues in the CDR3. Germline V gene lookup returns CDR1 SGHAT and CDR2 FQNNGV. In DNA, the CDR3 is TGTGCCAGCAGCTCCCTCGGGGCAGCCGCAGGAAACACCATATATTTT. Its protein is CASSSLGAAAGNTIYF.

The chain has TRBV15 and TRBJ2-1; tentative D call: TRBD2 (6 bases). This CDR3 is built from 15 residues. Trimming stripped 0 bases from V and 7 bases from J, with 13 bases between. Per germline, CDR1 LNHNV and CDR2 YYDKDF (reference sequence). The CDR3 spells CATSRETGLLNEQFF. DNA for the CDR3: TGTGCCACCAGCAGAGAGACGGGACTCCTTAATGAGCAGTTCTTC.